The 7 T cell receptor beta chains below all came from one sample that was sequenced in a study of T cells in Graves' hyperthyroidism and ophthalmopathy. Researchers amplified the TCR beta CDR3 regions from RNA transcripts. First-round RT-PCR targeting the TCR CDR3 was performed with the HTBI primer set. TCRdb reanalysed the multiplex PCR reads using MiXCR and keeps one entry per CDR3 protein. The sample holds 300,000 to 450,000 distinct CDR3 sequences, around a quarter seen once. Specimen: blood. The receptors derive from a man aged 45-65 years with Graves' hyperthyroidism.

The chain links TRBV20-1 to TRBJ2-7, with D unclear. CDR1 DFQATT and CDR2 SNEGSKA come from the germline V gene (reference sequence). Trimming left V 3 bases short and J 3 bases short, with 9 bases between. This CDR3 is 12 amino acids long. CDR3 nucleotide sequence: TGCAGTGCTAGTCCCGAAGGCTACGAGCAGTACTTC. This sequence encodes CSASPEGYEQYF.

This clonotype was observed many times. The chain joins TRBV6-2 or TRBV6-3 to TRBJ2-5; no clear D. Germline V gives CDR1 MNHEY, CDR2 SVGEGT. The CDR3 length is 13 residues. Trimming took 2 bases from V and 9 from J, leaving 13 bases between them. CDR3 sequence (DNA): TGTGCCAGCAGTTACCAGTCTGGGTCGTCCCAGTACTTC. This sequence encodes CASSYQSGSSQYF.

This clonotype was seen only a few times. The chain carries TRBV5-1 and TRBJ2-3; 12 bases align to TRBD2. CDR1 is SGHRS, CDR2 YFSETQ, per germline. The CDR3 runs 19 residues. CDR3 in amino acids: CAKRGAGTRLAGVTDTQYF. DNA for the CDR3: TGCGCTAAAAGGGGGGCAGGGACAAGACTAGCGGGAGTAACAGATACGCAGTATTTT.

There are a few counts of this clonotype. The genes are TRBV5-1 and TRBJ2-3, with D perhaps TRBD1 (6 bases). The CDR3 covers 15 residues. Per germline, CDR1 SGHRS and CDR2 YFSETQ. V was trimmed by 0 bases and J by 1 base, leaving 9 bases between them. In DNA form, the CDR3 reads TGCGCCAGCAGCTTGGAAGGGGGACGCACAGATACGCAGTATTTT. Protein sequence: CASSLEGGRTDTQYF.

As for this clonotype: Here the CDR3 omits its conserved ending phenylalanine or tryptophan, so a read error is the likely source. The chain combines TRBV6-1 with TRBJ1-2; 9 nucleotides match TRBD1. The trim removed 6 bases at V and 2 bases at J, leaving 1 base unmatched. There are 13 residues in the CDR3. Germline V gene data show CDR1 as MNHNS and CDR2 as SASEGT. The CDR3 DNA reads as TGTGCCAGCAGAGGGACAGGGAACTATGGCTACACCCTC. Residues: CASRGTGNYGYTL.

This clonotype was detected only a few times. CDR3 loop: CASSLTGLTEAFF. CDR3 DNA: TGTGCCAGCTCACTTACAGGGCTCACTGAAGCTTTCTTT. The chain is built from TRBV18 and TRBJ1-1; tentative D call: TRBD1 (6 bases). Germline V lookup: CDR1 KGHSH, CDR2 LQKENI. V was trimmed by 4 bases and J by 4 bases, leaving 10 bases between them. CDR3 size: 13 residues.

The sample holds a few counts of this clonotype. The chain recombines TRBV11-2 with TRBJ1-2, with D perhaps TRBD1 (6 bases). Looked up from germline, CDR1 is SGHAT and CDR2 is FQNNGV. V lost 0 bases and J 6 bases, leaving 11 bases between the germline ends. The CDR3 has 14 amino acids. This CDR3 is CASSLEPTGDGYTF. As DNA, the CDR3 is TGTGCCAGCAGCTTAGAGCCGACAGGAGATGGCTACACCTTC.